This T cell receptor (beta chain) was sequenced for a study of cytomegalovirus exposure and HLA in healthy donors. Overall study: Unique TCRs numbering around 80 million, obtained from HLA-typed donors, made up an early data release.

Study-wide points: A few CMV-associated chains were confirmed in vitro to be specific for CMV antigens. Indistinguishability led to the exclusion of some V segments, TRBV6-2 and TRBV6-3 included.

The CDR3 contains 14 residues. Germline CDR1 is SGHTA and CDR2 is FQGNSA. The V gene lost 4 bases and the J gene lost 5 bases, with 11 bases spanning the gap. A word on this clone: Its antigen is not identified.

Researchers ran the PCR with 60 Vbeta and 13 Jbeta primers. Profiled with immunoSEQ multiplex PCR; TCRdb holds only in-frame clones, not every one. Of 130,000 or so clones listed, about three quarters are singletons. The rearrangement links TRBV7-2 to TRBJ1-4; possible D gene TRBD1, 6 bases. This sequence was found in a female donor in good health and CMV-seronegative. Input material: PBMCs. CDR3 nucleotide sequence: TGTGCCAGCAGCTCTACAGGGTGGAATGAAAAACTGTTTTTT. Its translation is CASSSTGWNEKLFF.